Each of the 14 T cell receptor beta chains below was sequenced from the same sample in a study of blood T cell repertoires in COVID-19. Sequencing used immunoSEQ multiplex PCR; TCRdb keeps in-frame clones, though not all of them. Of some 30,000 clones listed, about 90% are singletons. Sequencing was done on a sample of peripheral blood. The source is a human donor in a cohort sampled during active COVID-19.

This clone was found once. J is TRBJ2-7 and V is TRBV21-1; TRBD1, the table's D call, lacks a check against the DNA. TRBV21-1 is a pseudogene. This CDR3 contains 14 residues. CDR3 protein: CASSKKGTEYEQYF. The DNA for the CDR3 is TGTGCCAGCAGCAAAAAAGGGACAGAGTACGAGCAGTACTTC.

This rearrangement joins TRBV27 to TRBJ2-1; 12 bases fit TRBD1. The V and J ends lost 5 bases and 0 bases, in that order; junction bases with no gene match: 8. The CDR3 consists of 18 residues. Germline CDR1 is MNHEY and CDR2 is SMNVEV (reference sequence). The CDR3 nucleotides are TGTGCCAGCAGTGGGGGGGACAGGGGGCAAAGCTCCTACAATGAGCAGTTCTTC. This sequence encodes CASSGGDRGQSSYNEQFF.

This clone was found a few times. The CDR3 sequence: CASSPGGSNQPQHF. The CDR3 DNA sequence: TGTGCCAGCAGCCCAGGGGGTAGCAATCAGCCCCAGCATTTT. The chain employs TRBV2 and TRBJ1-5; 7 positions match TRBD1. This CDR3 region has 14 residues. V was pared by 6 bases and J by 0 bases, with 2 bases of the junction left unmatched. Germline-derived CDR1 and CDR2 are SNHLY and FYNNEI.

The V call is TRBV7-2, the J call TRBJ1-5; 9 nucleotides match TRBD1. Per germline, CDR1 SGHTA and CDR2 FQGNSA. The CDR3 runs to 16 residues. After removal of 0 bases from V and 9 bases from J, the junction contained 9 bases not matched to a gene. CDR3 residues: CASSLAPGTGTRPQHF. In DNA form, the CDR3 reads TGTGCCAGCAGCTTAGCGCCAGGGACAGGGACTCGGCCCCAGCATTTT.

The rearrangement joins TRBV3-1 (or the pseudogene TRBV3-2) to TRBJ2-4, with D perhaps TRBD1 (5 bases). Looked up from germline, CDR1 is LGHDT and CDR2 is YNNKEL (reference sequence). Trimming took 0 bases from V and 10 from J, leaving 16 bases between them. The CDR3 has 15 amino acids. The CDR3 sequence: CASSQEPTAGSIQYF. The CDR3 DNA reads TGTGCCAGCAGCCAAGAACCCACGGCAGGGTCGATTCAGTACTTC.

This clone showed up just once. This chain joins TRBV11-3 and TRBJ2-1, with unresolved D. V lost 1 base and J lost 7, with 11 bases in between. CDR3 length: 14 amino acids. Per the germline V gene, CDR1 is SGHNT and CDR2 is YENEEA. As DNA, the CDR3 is TGTGCCAGCAGCTTAGGCGGCATATCGAATGAGCAGTTCTTC. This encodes CASSLGGISNEQFF.

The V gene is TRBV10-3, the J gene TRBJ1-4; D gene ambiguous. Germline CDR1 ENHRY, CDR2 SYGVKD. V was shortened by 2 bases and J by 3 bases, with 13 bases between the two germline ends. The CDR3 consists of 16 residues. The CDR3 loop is CAISEIALPPNEKLFF. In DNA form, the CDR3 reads TGTGCCATCAGTGAGATCGCACTACCACCTAATGAAAAACTGTTTTTT.

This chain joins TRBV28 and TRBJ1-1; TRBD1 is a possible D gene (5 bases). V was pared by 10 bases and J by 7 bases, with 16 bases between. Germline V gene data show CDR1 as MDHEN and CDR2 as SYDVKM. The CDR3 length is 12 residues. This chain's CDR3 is CATTGVVGEAFF. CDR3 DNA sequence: TGTGCCACCACAGGTGTGGTGGGTGAAGCTTTCTTT.

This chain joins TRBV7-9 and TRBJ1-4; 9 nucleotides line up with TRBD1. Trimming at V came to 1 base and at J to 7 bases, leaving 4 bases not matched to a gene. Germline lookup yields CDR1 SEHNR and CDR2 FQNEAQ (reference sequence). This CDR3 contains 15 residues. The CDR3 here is CASSLDTGGFEKLFF. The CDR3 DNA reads TGTGCCAGCAGCTTAGACACAGGGGGCTTTGAAAAACTGTTTTTT. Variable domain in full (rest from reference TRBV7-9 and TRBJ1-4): DTGVSQNPRHKITKRGQNVTFRCDPISEHNRLYWYRQTLGQGPEFLTYFQNEAQLEKSRLLSDRFSAERPKGSFSTLEIQRTEQGDSAMYLCASSLDTGGFEKLFFGSGTQLSVL.

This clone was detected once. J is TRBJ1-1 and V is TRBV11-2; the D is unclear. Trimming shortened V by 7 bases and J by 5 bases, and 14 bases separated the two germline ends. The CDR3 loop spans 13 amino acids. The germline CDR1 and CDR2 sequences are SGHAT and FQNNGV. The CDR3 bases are TGTGCCAGCACCCAAACACAGAGAACTGAAGCTTTCTTT. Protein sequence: CASTQTQRTEAFF.

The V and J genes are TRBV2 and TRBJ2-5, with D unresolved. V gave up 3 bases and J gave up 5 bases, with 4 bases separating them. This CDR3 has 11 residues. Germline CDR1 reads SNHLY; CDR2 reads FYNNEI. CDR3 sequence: CASSEQETQYF. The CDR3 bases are TGTGCCAGCAGTGAGCAGGAGACCCAGTACTTC.

The CDR3 DNA sequence: TGTGCCAGCCATTGGGGGGGGCAGGGGAATTCACCCCTCCACTTT. This codes for CASHWGGQGNSPLHF. The genes are TRBV5-6 and TRBJ1-6, with D possibly matching TRBD1 (6 bases). Germline CDR1 is SGHDT and CDR2 is YYEEEE. There are 15 residues in the CDR3. Trimming removed 7 bases from V and 7 bases from J, with 18 bases in between.

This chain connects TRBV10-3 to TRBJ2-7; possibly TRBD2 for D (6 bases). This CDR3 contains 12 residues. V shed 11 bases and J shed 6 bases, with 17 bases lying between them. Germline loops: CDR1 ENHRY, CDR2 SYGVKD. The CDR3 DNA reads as TGTGCCGCCTTGGGGGAGGAAAGCGAGCAGTACTTC. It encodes CAALGEESEQYF.

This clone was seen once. CDR3 amino acids: CASSLGLAGGHNEQFF. In DNA, the CDR3 is TGCGCCAGCAGCTTAGGACTAGCGGGGGGTCACAATGAGCAGTTCTTC. The rearrangement links TRBV5-1 to TRBJ2-1; 14 bases are shared with TRBD2. After removal of 2 bases from V and 5 bases from J, the junction contained 3 bases not matched to a gene. The CDR3 has 16 residues. Germline-derived CDR1 and CDR2 are SGHRS and YFSETQ.